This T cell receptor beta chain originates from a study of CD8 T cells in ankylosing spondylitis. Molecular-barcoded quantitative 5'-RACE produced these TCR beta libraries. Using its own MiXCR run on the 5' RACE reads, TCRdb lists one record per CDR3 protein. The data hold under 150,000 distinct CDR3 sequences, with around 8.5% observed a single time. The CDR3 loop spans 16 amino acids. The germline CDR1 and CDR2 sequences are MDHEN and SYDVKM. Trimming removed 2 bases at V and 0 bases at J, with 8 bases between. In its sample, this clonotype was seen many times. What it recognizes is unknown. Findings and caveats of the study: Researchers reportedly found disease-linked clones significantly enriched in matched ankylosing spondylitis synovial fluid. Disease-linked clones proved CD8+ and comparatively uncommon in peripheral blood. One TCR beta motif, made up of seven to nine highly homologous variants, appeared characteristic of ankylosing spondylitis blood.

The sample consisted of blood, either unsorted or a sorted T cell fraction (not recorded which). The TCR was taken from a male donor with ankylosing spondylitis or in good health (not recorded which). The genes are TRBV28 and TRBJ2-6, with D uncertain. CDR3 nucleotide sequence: TGTGCCAGCAGTTTAGGTTCGAGCTCTGGGGCCAACGTCCTGACTTTC. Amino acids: CASSLGSSSGANVLTF.